The clone carrying this TCR beta chain has only a few counts. Antigen unknown. In TCRdb, the 5' RACE reads were re-called with MiXCR into one record per CDR3 protein. The table lists roughly 770,000 distinct CDR3 sequences, roughly 18% of them singletons, with around 14% in the top ten. This sample is part of a study of identical twins. Healthy Caucasians supplied all donations. Overall study results and limits: The abundant beta clonotypes from cord blood had fewer insertions, and memory repertoires had none of this.

The CDR3 runs to 15 residues. V lost 3 bases and J 2 bases, leaving 11 bases between the germline ends. Germline V CDR1 and CDR2: KGHSH, LQKENI. The same data also contributed to another study, on T cells expressing NK-cell markers. From that second work: For several experiments, T cell sorting was restricted to the alpha-beta TCR population by means of an anti-gamma-delta TCR antibody. These clonotypes also led the CD3+CD56-NKG2C+ fraction in a few donors.

This sequence joins TRBV18 and TRBJ1-3; a possible D gene is TRBD1 (5 bases). The receptor was isolated from a woman aged 18-29 years in good health. Sequencing input: PBMCs. CDR3 residues: CASSPLSGPGNTIYF. The CDR3 region has the DNA TGTGCCAGCTCACCCCTCTCGGGACCTGGAAACACCATATATTTT.